These 15 T cell receptor beta chains came from one sample sequenced in a study of OX40 agonist ivuxolimab in advanced cancers. Produced via immunoSEQ multiplex PCR; TCRdb's table is partial and in-frame only. The sample contains around 75,000 clones, about 86% of which appear only once. The material sequenced was CD4+ or CD8+ T cells sorted from blood, taken in a trial of the OX40 agonist ivuxolimab. These receptors were taken from an adult with an advanced solid tumor such as melanoma, head and neck, liver or kidney cancer.

This clone was seen only once. DNA for the CDR3: TGTGCCAGCAGTATTATTAGGGCCGGGGGGACCCAGCATTTT. Protein sequence: CASSIIRAGGTQHF. V gene TRBV28 combines with J gene TRBJ1-5; tentatively, D is TRBD1 (5 bases). V was clipped by 5 bases and J by 11 bases, with 19 bases between them. The CDR3 has 14 amino acids. Per germline, CDR1 MDHEN and CDR2 SYDVKM.

On this clone: A read error may account for a junction end that differs from germline. Other DNA sequences of this sample code for an identical CDR3. V is TRBV28 and J is TRBJ1-2; a possible D gene is TRBD1 (6 bases). Germline-derived CDR1 and CDR2 are MDHEN and SYDVKM. The CDR3 contains 14 residues. CDR3 nucleotide sequence: TGCGCCAGCAGTTTACTCGGGACAAGTAGTGACTACACCTTC. This encodes CASSLLGTSSDYTF.

The chain has TRBV28 and TRBJ1-1, with 7 positions matching TRBD1. J was trimmed by 1 base and V by 7 bases; bases with no gene match: 9. The CDR3 sequence is 15 residues long. CDR1 is MDHEN, CDR2 SYDVKM, per germline. This CDR3 is CASTPPGTANTEAFF. The CDR3, as DNA: TGTGCCAGCACTCCTCCCGGGACAGCGAACACTGAAGCTTTCTTT.

The gene calls are TRBV19 and TRBJ1-5; D is unclear. The CDR3 contains 15 residues. The V end was cut by 1 base, the J end by 4 bases, with 11 bases between. Looked up from germline, CDR1 is LNHDA and CDR2 is SQIVND (reference sequence). In DNA form, the CDR3 reads TGTGCCAGTAGTATAGTGGAGGTGCTAAATCAGCCCCAGCATTTT. This encodes CASSIVEVLNQPQHF.

CDR3 sequence reads: CASSEARGSVTYNEQFF. CDR3 nucleotides: TGTGCCAGCAGTGAAGCGCGTGGGAGTGTCACCTACAATGAGCAGTTCTTC. The chain has TRBV6-1 and TRBJ2-1, with D maybe TRBD2 (5 bases). The germline CDR1 and CDR2 sequences are MNHNS and SASEGT. Deletions cut 0 bases from V and 2 bases from J, with 14 bases between. The CDR3 sequence is 17 residues long.

The V gene is TRBV7-9, the J gene TRBJ1-6; D perhaps matches TRBD1 (6 bases). Deletions cut 7 bases from V and 5 bases from J, with 15 bases between. This CDR3 spans 15 amino acids. CDR1 and CDR2 from the germline V gene are SEHNR and FQNEAQ (reference sequence). In DNA form, the CDR3 reads TGTGCCAGCACGTCACAGGGTATCCATAATTCACCCCTCCACTTT. This encodes CASTSQGIHNSPLHF. Full variable domain (rest looked up from reference TRBV7-9 and TRBJ1-6): DTGVSQNPRHKITKRGQNVTFRCDPISEHNRLYWYRQTLGQGPEFLTYFQNEAQLEKSRLLSDRFSAERPKGSFSTLEIQRTEQGDSAMYLCASTSQGIHNSPLHFGNGTRLTVT.

This clone was seen a handful of times. The chain recombines TRBV5-5 with TRBJ2-1, with no clear D. This CDR3 spans 15 amino acids. The germline CDR1 and CDR2 sequences are SGHKS and YYEKEE (reference sequence). V lost 3 bases and J lost 7, with 17 bases in between. The CDR3 loop reads CASSSIPFQVNEQFF. The CDR3 coding sequence is TGTGCCAGCAGCTCCATACCATTCCAGGTGAATGAGCAGTTCTTC.

The rearrangement uses TRBV7-2 and TRBJ2-1, with a possible D match to TRBD2 (7 bases). V lost 3 bases to trimming and J lost 7 bases, with 19 bases between them. Germline CDR1 and CDR2: SGHTA and FQGNSA. There are 16 residues in the CDR3. The CDR3 region has the DNA TGTGCCAGCAGCTTCCTGTCGGGGGGCCTGGGAAATGAGCAGTTCTTC. Its protein product is CASSFLSGGLGNEQFF.

The genes are TRBV7-3 and TRBJ2-7; either TRBD1 or TRBD2 may fit D (5 bases each). The germline V and J ends were trimmed by 2 bases and 5 bases, with 19 bases remaining between them. Germline V gene lookup returns CDR1 SGHTA and CDR2 FQGTGA. The CDR3 runs 16 residues. CDR3 coding DNA: TGTGCCAGCAGCTTATTGGGACCTGGGAGTACGGACGAGCAGTACTTC. Amino acid sequence: CASSLLGPGSTDEQYF.

The rearrangement links TRBV11-3 to TRBJ2-1; D gene unclear. The CDR3 is made up of 13 amino acids. Trimming shortened V by 1 base and J by 9 bases, and 10 bases separated the two germline ends. Per the germline V gene, CDR1 is SGHNT and CDR2 is YENEEA. The CDR3 protein is CASSLAPHAEQFF. Here the CDR3 DNA reads TGTGCCAGCAGCTTAGCCCCTCACGCTGAGCAGTTCTTC.

The chain joins TRBV7-8 to TRBJ2-7; D is undetermined. The V gene's germline CDR1 is SGHVS and CDR2 FQNEAQ. The germline V and J ends were trimmed by 6 bases and 3 bases, with 12 bases remaining between them. The CDR3 loop spans 13 amino acids. The CDR3 region has the DNA TGTGCCAGCAGTAGAAGACGGAACTACGAGCAGTACTTC. Protein product: CASSRRRNYEQYF. The full variable domain, rest sourced from reference TRBV7-8 and TRBJ2-7, is GAGVSQSPRYKVAKRGQDVALRCDPISGHVSLFWYQQALGQGPEFLTYFQNEAQLDKSGLPSDRFFAERPEGSVSTLKIQRTQQEDSAVYLCASSRRRNYEQYFGPGTRLTVT.

The chain employs TRBV11-1 and TRBJ2-5, with 7 bases lining up with TRBD1. The CDR3 runs to 14 residues. In germline, CDR1 is SGHAT, CDR2 FQDESV (reference sequence). After removal of 5 bases from V and 2 bases from J, the junction contained 5 bases not matched to a gene. CDR3 protein: CASSPRTGQETQYF. The CDR3 coding sequence is TGTGCCAGCAGCCCGAGGACAGGACAAGAGACCCAGTACTTC. The full variable domain, its missing parts supplied by reference TRBV11-1 and TRBJ2-5, is EAEVAQSPRYKITEKSQAVAFWCDPISGHATLYWYRQILGQGPELLVQFQDESVVDDSQLPKDRFSAERLKGVDSTLKIQPAELGDSAMYLCASSPRTGQETQYFGPGTRLLVL.

The chain is built from TRBV4-2 and TRBJ1-5; 8 positions agree with TRBD1. J was trimmed by 6 bases and V by 0 bases; bases with no gene match: 7. The V gene's germline CDR1 is LGHNA and CDR2 YNFKEQ. The CDR3 sequence is 16 residues long. The CDR3: CASSQERTGMGQPQHF. In DNA form, the CDR3 reads TGTGCCAGCAGCCAAGAGAGGACAGGGATGGGTCAGCCCCAGCATTTT.

The rearrangement joins TRBV7-3 to TRBJ2-1; D might be TRBD2 (6 bases). The V end lost 2 bases, the J end lost 1 base, and 6 bases lay between the germline ends. The CDR3 contains 14 residues. CDR1 is SGHTA, CDR2 FQGTGA, per germline. CDR3 DNA sequence: TGTGCCAGCAGCTTAGGGGGGTCCTACAATGAGCAGTTCTTC. Translating it yields CASSLGGSYNEQFF.

The rearrangement joins TRBV30 to TRBJ1-1; D is undetermined. Deletions cut 4 bases from V and 0 bases from J, with 12 bases between. Germline CDR1 and CDR2: GTSNPN and SVGIG (reference sequence). CDR3 length equals 14 residues. The CDR3 protein is CAWTTRSVNTEAFF. Written as DNA, the CDR3 is TGTGCCTGGACCACCCGATCGGTGAACACTGAAGCTTTCTTT.